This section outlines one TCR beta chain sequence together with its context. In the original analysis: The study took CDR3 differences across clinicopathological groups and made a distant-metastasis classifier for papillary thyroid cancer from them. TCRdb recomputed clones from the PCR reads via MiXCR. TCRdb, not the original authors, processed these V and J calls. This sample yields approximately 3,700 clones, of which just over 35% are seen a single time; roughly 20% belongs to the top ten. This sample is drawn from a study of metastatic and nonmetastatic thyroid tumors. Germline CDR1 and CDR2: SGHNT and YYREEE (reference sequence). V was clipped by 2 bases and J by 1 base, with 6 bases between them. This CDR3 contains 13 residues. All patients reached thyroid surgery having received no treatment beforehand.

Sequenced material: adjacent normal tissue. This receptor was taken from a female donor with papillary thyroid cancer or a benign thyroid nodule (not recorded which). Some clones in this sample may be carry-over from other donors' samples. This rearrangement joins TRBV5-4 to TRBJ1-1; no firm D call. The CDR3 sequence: CASSLLGNTEAFF. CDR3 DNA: TGTGCCAGCAGCTTATTGGGGAACACTGAAGCTTTCTTT.